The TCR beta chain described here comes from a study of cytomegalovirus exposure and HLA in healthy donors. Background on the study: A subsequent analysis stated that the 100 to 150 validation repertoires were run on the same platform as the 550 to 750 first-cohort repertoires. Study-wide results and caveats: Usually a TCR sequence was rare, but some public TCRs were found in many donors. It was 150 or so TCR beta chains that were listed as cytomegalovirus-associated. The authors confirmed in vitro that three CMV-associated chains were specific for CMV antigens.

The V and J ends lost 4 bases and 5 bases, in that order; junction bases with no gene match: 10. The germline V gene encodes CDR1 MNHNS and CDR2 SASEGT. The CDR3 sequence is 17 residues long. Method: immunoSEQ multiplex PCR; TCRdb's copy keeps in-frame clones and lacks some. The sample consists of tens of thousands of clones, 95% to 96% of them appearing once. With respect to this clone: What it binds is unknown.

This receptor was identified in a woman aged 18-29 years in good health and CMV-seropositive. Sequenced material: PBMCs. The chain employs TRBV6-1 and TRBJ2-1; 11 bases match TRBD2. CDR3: CASSGGTSGYYDNEQFF. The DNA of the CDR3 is TGTGCCAGCAGTGGGGGGACTAGCGGTTACTATGACAATGAGCAGTTCTTC.